The entry below gives a single TCR beta chain sequence along with its context. This table comes from immunoSEQ multiplex PCR, and its TCRdb copy is limited to in-frame clones, with some not included. The data show roughly 2.2 million clones, approximately 90% seen once. This sample is part of a study of shared clonotypes between healthy human individuals. V shed 1 base, J shed 3 bases, and the junction held 8 bases outside the gene matches. The germline CDR1 and CDR2 sequences are SGHKS and YYEKEE (reference sequence). The CDR3 extends over 16 amino acids. The sample consisted of naive CD4+ T cells from PBMCs. Subset denoted: CD45RA+ positively selected. This TCR was sampled from a man aged 18 to 30 in good health. Some clones in this sample may be carry-over from other donors' samples. The chain recombines TRBV5-5 with TRBJ2-3; TRBD2 aligns across 7 bases. CDR3 DNA sequence: TGTGCCAGCAGCTTGCCCAACACGGGGGGTACAGATACGCAGTATTTT. This sequence encodes CASSLPNTGGTDTQYF.